These 27 T cell receptor beta chains were sequenced from one sample in a study of T-cell memory formation after mild COVID-19. TCRdb reprocessed the 5' RACE reads with MiXCR, giving one entry per CDR3 protein. The sample lists around 300,000 distinct CDR3 sequences; less than 9.5% were seen once. The sequencing input was PBMCs or a T cell subset sorted from them (not recorded which). The origin of the receptors is a man between 18 and 29 years old who had mild COVID-19 (a few samples of this study predate the infection). Cell type and time point are not known.

The V and J genes are TRBV7-2 and TRBJ2-1, with D maybe TRBD1 (6 bases). CDR1 SGHTA and CDR2 FQGNSA come from the germline V gene. V shed 5 bases and J shed 4 bases, with 9 bases lying between them. CDR3 length equals 13 residues. The CDR3 is CASSRTEYNEQFF. CDR3 coding DNA: TGTGCCAGCAGCCGGACAGAGTACAATGAGCAGTTCTTC. The entire variable domain, with the rest obtained from reference TRBV7-2 and TRBJ2-1, is as follows: GAGVSQSPSNKVTEKGKDVELRCDPISGHTALYWYRQSLGQGLEFLIYFQGNSAPDKSGLPSDRFSAERTGGSVSTLTIQRTQQEDSAVYLCASSRTEYNEQFFGPGTRLTVL.

The gene calls are TRBV11-2 and TRBJ1-4; perhaps TRBD1 as D (5 bases). Trimming removed 1 base at V and 12 bases at J, with 24 bases between. Germline CDR1 and CDR2: SGHAT and FQNNGV. The CDR3 is made up of 17 amino acids. The DNA for the CDR3 is TGTGCCAGCAGCTTAGTCGGACGGTTCGCGGGACCCGAAGAACTGTTTTTT. Translated: CASSLVGRFAGPEELFF.

V usage is TRBV5-1 and J usage is TRBJ2-1; 8 nucleotides match TRBD2. Germline lookup yields CDR1 SGHRS and CDR2 YFSETQ. The CDR3 is made up of 15 amino acids. V gave up 7 bases and J gave up 8 bases; unmatched junction bases: 14. This CDR3 reads CASSSQAGGIDEQFF. Here the CDR3 DNA reads TGCGCCAGCTCCTCCCAGGCGGGGGGAATAGATGAGCAGTTCTTC.

V and J are TRBV5-1 and TRBJ2-2; D is perhaps TRBD2 (6 bases). Trimming pared 4 bases from V and 5 bases from J, leaving 15 bases between. Germline V gene lookup returns CDR1 SGHRS and CDR2 YFSETQ. The CDR3 extends over 15 amino acids. The CDR3 DNA is TGCGCCAGCAGCCGGTGGGGGGAGAGGACCGGGGAGCTGTTTTTT. Residues: CASSRWGERTGELFF.

This clonotype came up a few times. The chain joins TRBV12-3 or TRBV12-4 to TRBJ2-7; 8 nucleotides align to TRBD2. Trimming cost V 4 bases and J 1 base; bases outside gene matches: 3. The CDR3 sequence is 14 residues long. Here the CDR3 reads CASSYGGASYEQYV. CDR3 bases: TGTGCCAGCAGTTACGGGGGGGCTTCCTACGAGCAGTACGTC.

The J gene is TRBJ2-5, the V gene TRBV4-1, with D perhaps assigned TRBD1 or TRBD2 (5 bases each). The length of the CDR3 is 16 residues. V was cut by 2 bases and J by 1 base, with 14 bases left in between. CDR1 is MGHRA, CDR2 YSYEKL, per germline. CDR3: CASSQRPGRIQETQYF. The CDR3, as DNA: TGCGCCAGCAGCCAAAGACCGGGACGGATCCAAGAGACCCAGTACTTC.

This chain joins TRBV5-1 and TRBJ1-3; 7 nucleotides line up with TRBD1. Germline assignment: CDR1 SGHRS and CDR2 YFSETQ. V gave up 2 bases and J gave up 2 bases; unmatched junction bases: 4. CDR3 length equals 15 residues. CDR3 amino acids: CASSFGQGAGNTIYF. CDR3 coding DNA: TGCGCCAGCAGCTTCGGGCAGGGGGCTGGAAACACCATATATTTT.

This chain joins TRBV7-9 and TRBJ2-1; perhaps TRBD1 as D (6 bases). V lost 5 bases, J lost 8 bases, and 10 bases lay in between. In germline, CDR1 is SEHNR, CDR2 FQNEAQ (reference sequence). CDR3 length: 12 residues. The CDR3 DNA is TGTGCCAGCAGCCCAGGGGTCTATGAGCAGTTCTTC. This codes for CASSPGVYEQFF.

This clonotype was seen more than once but under ten times. The chain combines TRBV6-5 with TRBJ1-2; 10 nucleotides align to TRBD1. The CDR3 has 15 amino acids. Trimming took 5 bases from V and 2 from J; bases not matched to a gene: 5. Germline V lookup: CDR1 MNHEY, CDR2 SVGAGI. CDR3 amino acids: CASSRGGQGNYGYTF. DNA of the CDR3: TGTGCCAGCAGTCGAGGGGGACAGGGGAACTATGGCTACACCTTC.

This clonotype has a count of ten or more. The rearrangement uses TRBV5-1 and TRBJ2-2; TRBD1 agrees at 8 bases. Germline CDR1 and CDR2: SGHRS and YFSETQ. The CDR3 length is 14 residues. V lost 9 bases and J lost 1; bases outside the gene matches: 5. The CDR3 loop is CATSGTGNTGELFF. The CDR3 DNA follows: TGCGCCACCTCCGGGACAGGGAACACCGGGGAGCTGTTTTTT.

The sample holds a few counts of this clonotype. CDR3 in DNA: TGTGCCATAAGTAGCCATGGGGGGGAACTTAATGAGCAGTTCTTC. Protein sequence: CAISSHGGELNEQFF. The chain combines TRBV10-3 with TRBJ2-1; TRBD2 matches 7 bases. The CDR3 totals 15 residues. Germline values: CDR1 ENHRY, CDR2 SYGVKD. V dropped 9 bases and J dropped 7; count of bases not matched to a gene: 15.

The sample holds a few counts of this clonotype. The chain joins TRBV4-3 to TRBJ2-7, with TRBD2 as a possible D gene (6 bases). The ends were cut back, 5 bases at V and 2 bases at J, with 16 bases in the middle. This CDR3 has 15 amino acids. Germline loops: CDR1 LGHNA, CDR2 YSLEER. The CDR3 coding sequence is TGCGCCAGCAGCGCCGGGACTCCAACACCCTACGAGCAGTACTTC. It codes for CASSAGTPTPYEQYF.

V and J are TRBV7-9 and TRBJ2-3; TRBD2 agrees at 13 bases. This CDR3 region has 16 residues. Germline V gene sequence: CDR1 SEHNR, CDR2 FQNEAQ (reference sequence). V lost 5 bases and J lost 4; bases outside the gene matches: 6. CDR3 residues: CASSPRTSGGADTQYF. DNA for the CDR3: TGTGCCAGCAGCCCGCGGACTAGCGGGGGTGCAGATACGCAGTATTTT.

Only a few counts were recorded for this clonotype. This chain connects TRBV4-3 to TRBJ2-1; D might be TRBD1 (5 bases). The CDR3 totals 14 residues. Germline CDR1 LGHNA, CDR2 YSLEER. V was cut by 0 bases and J by 10 bases, with 13 bases left in between. CDR3 nucleotide sequence: TGCGCCAGCAGCCAAGATCTTAGGGGAATAGAGCAGTTCTTC. This codes for CASSQDLRGIEQFF.

The rearrangement links TRBV12-3 or TRBV12-4 to TRBJ2-7; D gene uncertain. With 6 bases removed from V and 1 base from J, the gap between germline ends came to 16 bases. The CDR3 covers 15 residues. The CDR3 bases are TGTGCCAGCAGGCCGGAGACCGGGCCGTCCTACGAGCAGTACTTC. Translation: CASRPETGPSYEQYF.

The rearrangement links TRBV5-5 to TRBJ1-2; D is undetermined. Trimming removed 0 bases from V and 4 bases from J, with 10 bases in between. Per the germline V gene, CDR1 is SGHKS and CDR2 is YYEKEE (reference sequence). The CDR3 contains 14 residues. CDR3 bases: TGTGCCAGCAGCTTGGACACGGTCAGCTATGGCTACACCTTC. It translates to CASSLDTVSYGYTF.

This clonotype occurred many times. The chain carries TRBV20-1 and TRBJ1-2, with TRBD1 matching 7 bases. V trimming: 2 bases; J trimming: 7 bases; junction bases outside the gene matches: 4. Germline V lookup: CDR1 DFQATT, CDR2 SNEGSKA (reference sequence). This CDR3 contains 12 residues. The CDR3 bases are TGCAGTGCTAGATCAGGGGGAGGTGGCTACACCTTC. Translated, it gives CSARSGGGGYTF.

There are many counts of this clonotype. Possible read error: a much larger clone is one base away. This sequence joins TRBV6-2 or TRBV6-3 and TRBJ1-1, with a tentative D call TRBD1 (6 bases). This CDR3 is built from 13 residues. Germline-derived CDR1 and CDR2 are MNHEY and SVGEGT. The V end was cut by 6 bases, the J end by 1 base, with 9 bases between. The CDR3 DNA is TGTGCCAGCAGCATAGGGGGGAACACTGAAGCTTTCTTT. Translating gives CASSIGGNTEAFF.

V usage is TRBV4-1 and J usage is TRBJ2-3; no clear D gene. The CDR3 covers 16 residues. V was cut by 2 bases and J by 6 bases, with 18 bases left in between. Per the germline V gene, CDR1 is MGHRA and CDR2 is YSYEKL. CDR3 sequence: CASSQQTITRRDTQYF. As DNA, the CDR3 is TGCGCCAGCAGCCAACAAACAATTACGAGACGCGATACGCAGTATTTT.

The chain employs TRBV6-2 or TRBV6-3 and TRBJ1-6, with D uncertain. With 0 bases removed from V and 7 bases from J, the gap between germline ends came to 10 bases. This CDR3 region has 15 residues. Germline values: CDR1 MNHEY, CDR2 SVGEGT. The CDR3 is CASSYSPGNNSPLHF. The CDR3 DNA reads as TGTGCCAGCAGTTACTCACCGGGGAACAATTCACCCCTCCACTTT.

Only a few counts were recorded for this clonotype. The genes are TRBV20-1 and TRBJ1-2; D unresolved. V was trimmed by 3 bases and J by 13 bases, leaving 12 bases between them. This CDR3 spans 10 amino acids. Per germline, CDR1 DFQATT and CDR2 SNEGSKA (reference sequence). CDR3 in amino acids: CSASGYLPTF. In DNA, the CDR3 is TGCAGTGCTAGTGGATACTTACCCACCTTC.

The V gene is TRBV3-1, the J gene TRBJ1-5, with D perhaps TRBD1 (6 bases). This CDR3 spans 19 amino acids. Trimming pared 1 base from V and 2 bases from J, leaving 21 bases between. Germline V gene sequence: CDR1 LGHDT, CDR2 YNNKEL (reference sequence). This CDR3 reads CASSQGLQGRRIRNQPQHF. The CDR3 bases are TGTGCCAGCAGCCAAGGCCTCCAGGGGCGGAGAATACGCAATCAGCCCCAGCATTTT.

This clonotype was counted only a few times. V is TRBV7-9 and J is TRBJ1-4, with D uncertain. The CDR3 is made up of 14 amino acids. Trimming removed 3 bases at V and 7 bases at J, with 12 bases between. Germline V lookup: CDR1 SEHNR, CDR2 FQNEAQ (reference sequence). The CDR3 DNA reads TGTGCCAGCAGCTTTGCCCTAGTGGGTGAAAAACTGTTTTTT. Translating it yields CASSFALVGEKLFF.

The CDR3: CASSPRDSGYGYTF. In DNA, the CDR3 is TGTGCCAGCAGTCCTCGGGATTCCGGCTATGGCTACACCTTC. The chain recombines TRBV7-9 with TRBJ1-2; D gene unclear. The CDR3 has 14 amino acids. The germline V and J ends were trimmed by 6 bases and 4 bases, with 15 bases remaining between them. Germline assignment: CDR1 SEHNR and CDR2 FQNEAQ (reference sequence).

The V call is TRBV5-5, the J call TRBJ1-2; D is ambiguous. V lost 0 bases and J 8 bases, leaving 17 bases between the germline ends. The CDR3 consists of 15 residues. Looked up from germline, CDR1 is SGHKS and CDR2 is YYEKEE (reference sequence). CDR3 region: CASSLGADPNWGYTF. CDR3 coding DNA: TGTGCCAGCAGCTTGGGGGCCGACCCTAATTGGGGCTACACCTTC.

This clonotype appeared a few times. V is TRBV12-5 and J is TRBJ2-7; TRBD1 matches 7 bases. CDR1 is LGHNT and CDR2 is FRNRAP in the germline V gene. Trimming removed 6 bases from V and 2 bases from J; junction bases left unmatched: 4. This CDR3 is 13 amino acids long. The CDR3 coding sequence is TGTGCTAGTGGCCCGACAGGGACCTACGAGCAGTACTTC. Its translation is CASGPTGTYEQYF.

This chain joins TRBV23-1 and TRBJ2-7, with D possibly matching TRBD1 (6 bases). TRBV23-1 falls under the ORF class, with uncertain function. V shed 3 bases and J shed 3 bases, with 18 bases lying between them. This CDR3 spans 16 amino acids. The DNA for the CDR3 is TGCGCCAGCAGTCACCCGGTTCTAGGGGGATGCTACGAGCAGTACTTC. This translates into CASSHPVLGGCYEQYF.